The 16 T cell receptor beta chains in this list originate from one sample, sequenced in a study of T cell changes during pregnancy in multiple sclerosis. Some clones are missing from TCRdb's copy, which holds only in-frame ones; the method was immunoSEQ multiplex PCR. The sample includes 35,000 to 40,000 clones, more than 90% of them seen just once. The source was CD8+ T cells from peripheral blood mononuclear cells, collected in the third trimester of pregnancy. These receptors all come from a female donor with multiple sclerosis, enrolled in a pregnancy study.

The chain carries TRBV9 and TRBJ2-2; a possible D gene is TRBD2 (6 bases). The CDR3 totals 15 residues. CDR1 and CDR2 (germline): SGDLS, YYNGEE. Trimming cost V 4 bases and J 3 bases, with 13 bases left between them. Here the CDR3 reads CASSRGGADTGELFF. The CDR3, as DNA: TGTGCCAGCAGCAGGGGAGGTGCTGACACCGGGGAGCTGTTTTTT.

This chain uses TRBV9 with TRBJ2-5; 9 positions match TRBD2. The length of the CDR3 is 15 residues. Losses at the gene ends were 0 bases for V and 5 bases for J; bases not matched to a gene: 5. The germline gives CDR1 SGDLS, CDR2 YYNGEE. The CDR3 nucleotides are TGTGCCAGCAGCGTAGGGGTAGCGGGAGCGGAGACCCAGTACTTC. The encoded protein is CASSVGVAGAETQYF.

The V gene is TRBV27, the J gene TRBJ2-7; perhaps TRBD2 as D (5 bases). V gave up 5 bases and J gave up 4 bases, with 15 bases separating them. The length of the CDR3 is 14 residues. Germline V gene lookup returns CDR1 MNHEY and CDR2 SMNVEV (reference sequence). The CDR3 reads CASSPGGSWYEQYF. The CDR3 DNA sequence: TGTGCCAGCAGTCCAGGCGGGTCTTGGTACGAGCAGTACTTC.

V gene TRBV28 combines with J gene TRBJ1-5; maybe TRBD1 (6 bases). The CDR3 consists of 15 residues. Germline V CDR1 and CDR2: MDHEN, SYDVKM. With 4 bases removed from V and 4 bases from J, the gap between germline ends came to 14 bases. The CDR3 sequence is CASSSVDSLNQPQHF. CDR3 in DNA: TGTGCCAGCAGTTCAGTGGACAGCTTGAATCAGCCCCAGCATTTT.

The V and J genes are TRBV5-4 and TRBJ2-2, with D possibly being TRBD1 (5 bases). The CDR3 is 16 residues long. CDR1 is SGHNT, CDR2 YYREEE, per germline (reference sequence). The V and J ends lost 3 bases and 7 bases respectively, with 19 bases between them. CDR3 region: CASSSTELRVGGELFF. CDR3 sequence (DNA): TGTGCCAGCAGCTCTACCGAGCTCAGGGTTGGCGGGGAGCTGTTTTTT.

This chain connects TRBV15 to TRBJ2-5, with D maybe TRBD2 (6 bases). The CDR3 totals 18 residues. Germline CDR1 LNHNV, CDR2 YYDKDF (reference sequence). The germline V and J ends were trimmed by 0 bases and 7 bases, with 24 bases remaining between them. Written as DNA, the CDR3 is TGTGCCACCAGCAGAGATAATTTTGGGGACTGGGCCCTCTTGACCCAGTACTTC. Translated: CATSRDNFGDWALLTQYF.

The rearrangement joins TRBV7-9 to TRBJ2-5; a weak D match, TRBD2 (5 bases). The CDR3 consists of 15 residues. The V gene's germline CDR1 is SEHNR and CDR2 FQNEAQ (reference sequence). V lost 6 bases and J lost 3, with 17 bases in between. The CDR3 loop is CASREPRTGKETQYF. CDR3 nucleotides: TGTGCCAGCAGAGAACCCAGGACGGGAAAAGAGACCCAGTACTTC.

The chain has TRBV5-1 and TRBJ2-1; D may be TRBD1 (6 bases). Trimming pared 2 bases from V and 10 bases from J, leaving 13 bases between. This CDR3 is built from 13 residues. CDR1 SGHRS and CDR2 YFSETQ come from the germline V gene. The CDR3 DNA sequence: TGCGCCAGCAGCTTCCACCACAGGGTGGAGCAGTTCTTC. Amino acids: CASSFHHRVEQFF. The entire variable domain, with the rest obtained from reference TRBV5-1 and TRBJ2-1, is as follows: KAGVTQTPRYLIKTRGQQVTLSCSPISGHRSVSWYQQTPGQGLQFLFEYFSETQRNKGNFPGRFSGRQFSNSRSEMNVSTLELGDSALYLCASSFHHRVEQFFGPGTRLTVL.

As DNA, the CDR3 is TGTGCCAGCAGCATTAGTAGGGACTACGGAAACGAGCAGTACTTC. Translated: CASSISRDYGNEQYF. The chain links TRBV6-5 to TRBJ2-5, with TRBD2 matching 7 bases. The last part of the DNA fits TRBJ2-7 better; the J call may be wrong. The CDR3 sequence is 15 residues long. CDR1 MNHEY and CDR2 SVGAGI come from the germline V gene.

The CDR3 nucleotides are TGTGCCAGCAGCTCCTATATCGCCTACGAGCAGTACTTC. It specifies CASSSYIAYEQYF. V gene TRBV7-9 combines with J gene TRBJ2-7; D not certain. The V and J ends lost 4 bases and 2 bases respectively, with 9 bases between them. Germline lookup yields CDR1 SEHNR and CDR2 FQNEAQ (reference sequence). This CDR3 spans 13 amino acids.

The chain couples TRBV4-2 to TRBJ2-1; D might be TRBD2 (6 bases). Trimming cost V 0 bases and J 3 bases, with 15 bases left between them. Germline loops: CDR1 LGHNA, CDR2 YNFKEQ. The CDR3 covers 17 residues. This CDR3 is CASSQDAGSGFYNEQFF. Here the CDR3 DNA reads TGTGCCAGCAGCCAAGATGCCGGGAGTGGTTTCTACAATGAGCAGTTCTTC.

DNA of the CDR3: TGTGCCAGCAGCTTCCAGGGCATGGAGCAGTTCTTC. Its translation is CASSFQGMEQFF. The J gene is TRBJ2-1, the V gene TRBV6-1, with a tentative D call TRBD1 (5 bases). The CDR3 contains 12 residues. The V and J ends lost 6 bases and 10 bases respectively, with 13 bases between them. The germline CDR1 and CDR2 sequences are MNHNS and SASEGT.

The V call is TRBV27, the J call TRBJ2-1, with D possibly matching TRBD2 (6 bases). Germline values: CDR1 MNHEY, CDR2 SMNVEV (reference sequence). The CDR3 runs 16 residues. With 5 bases removed from V and 8 bases from J, the gap between germline ends came to 22 bases. The chain's CDR3 is CASSPMTREVVDEQFF. CDR3 in DNA: TGTGCCAGCAGTCCCATGACTAGAGAGGTGGTCGATGAGCAGTTCTTC.

The V call is TRBV4-2, the J call TRBJ2-3, with TRBD2 identical over 7 bases. Trimming cost V 1 base and J 3 bases; bases outside gene matches: 4. The CDR3 consists of 15 residues. CDR1 LGHNA and CDR2 YNFKEQ come from the germline V gene. This CDR3 is CASSQALAATDTQYF. CDR3 nucleotide sequence: TGTGCCAGCAGCCAAGCTCTAGCGGCAACAGATACGCAGTATTTT.

The rearrangement joins TRBV7-3 to TRBJ2-5; tentative D call: TRBD1 (6 bases). This CDR3 region has 14 residues. Germline CDR1 SGHTA, CDR2 FQGTGA. Trimming stripped 2 bases from V and 1 base from J, with 8 bases between. The CDR3 here is CASSLGGSQETQYF. As DNA, the CDR3 is TGTGCCAGCAGCTTAGGGGGCTCCCAAGAGACCCAGTACTTC.

This chain uses TRBV4-2 with TRBJ2-7, with TRBD2 matching 7 bases. Looked up from germline, CDR1 is LGHNA and CDR2 is YNFKEQ. Germline trimming cut 6 bases from V and 2 bases from J; bases unmatched to any gene: 4. The CDR3 sequence is 13 residues long. CDR3 region: CASSSGTTYEQYF. The CDR3 bases are TGTGCCAGCAGTTCCGGGACTACCTACGAGCAGTACTTC.